Below, 8 T cell receptor beta chains from the same sample are listed, as sequenced in a study of long-term antiretroviral therapy in people with HIV. At survey level, the immunoSEQ assay was run in its v3.0 version. The assay was immunoSEQ multiplex PCR, and TCRdb's table has in-frame clones only and misses some. The data show roughly 28,000 clones, 85% to 90% seen once. Sequenced here: unsorted PBMCs, sampled 1.8 years after starting antiretroviral therapy. These TCRs come from a woman aged 18 to 35 with HIV.

The chain combines TRBV4-2 with TRBJ2-7, with D possibly being TRBD2 (5 bases). There are 16 residues in the CDR3. CDR1 is LGHNA and CDR2 is YNFKEQ in the germline V gene. The V end lost 1 base, the J end lost 2 bases, and 15 bases lay between the germline ends. The CDR3 DNA reads as TGTGCCAGCAGCCAAGCTGATGACGGACTGCCCTACGAGCAGTACTTC. Its protein is CASSQADDGLPYEQYF.

The chain joins TRBV28 to TRBJ2-7, with 7 bases fitting TRBD2. This CDR3 is built from 14 residues. J lost 4 bases, V lost 6 bases, and 9 bases had no gene match. CDR1 and CDR2 (germline): MDHEN, SYDVKM. CDR3 protein: CASRPQGGGYEQYF. The DNA for the CDR3 is TGTGCCAGCAGACCGCAGGGCGGGGGTTACGAGCAGTACTTC.

This clone was detected only a few times. The CDR3 sequence is CASSLAGDDTEAFF. In DNA, the CDR3 is TGCGCCAGCAGCTTGGCAGGGGACGACACTGAAGCTTTCTTT. V and J are TRBV5-1 and TRBJ1-1, with D possibly TRBD1 on 6 matching bases. The CDR3 runs to 14 residues. V was shortened by 0 bases and J by 3 bases, with 9 bases between the two germline ends. Germline CDR1 is SGHRS and CDR2 is YFSETQ. Combining the CDR3 with reference TRBV5-1 and TRBJ1-1 gives the whole variable domain KAGVTQTPRYLIKTRGQQVTLSCSPISGHRSVSWYQQTPGQGLQFLFEYFSETQRNKGNFPGRFSGRQFSNSRSEMNVSTLELGDSALYLCASSLAGDDTEAFFGQGTRLTVV.

V gene TRBV6-1 combines with J gene TRBJ2-5; D perhaps matches TRBD1 (5 bases). The germline gives CDR1 MNHNS, CDR2 SASEGT. This CDR3 comprises 13 residues. V gave up 2 bases and J gave up 5 bases, with 9 bases separating them. CDR3 region: CASSETGGETQYF. Written as DNA, the CDR3 is TGTGCCAGCAGTGAAACAGGTGGGGAGACCCAGTACTTC.

CDR3 in DNA: TGTGCCAGCAGCTTAGGCTCCGGAAAGTACAATGAGCAGTTCTTC. Its protein product is CASSLGSGKYNEQFF. V is TRBV7-6 and J is TRBJ2-1; no clear D gene. V dropped 1 base and J dropped 4 bases, with 11 bases sitting between them. Per the germline V gene, CDR1 is SGHVS and CDR2 is FNYEAQ. CDR3 length: 15 amino acids.

V is TRBV9 and J is TRBJ2-1; 10 bases map to TRBD2. Germline V gene lookup returns CDR1 SGDLS and CDR2 YYNGEE. With V trimmed by 0 bases and J by 6 bases, 3 bases remained unmatched. The CDR3 loop spans 15 amino acids. This CDR3 is CASSVGSGRANEQFF. CDR3 sequence (DNA): TGTGCCAGCAGCGTAGGAAGCGGGAGGGCCAATGAGCAGTTCTTC.

The chain links TRBV5-1 to TRBJ2-1, with 10 nucleotides matching TRBD2. Germline CDR1 is SGHRS and CDR2 is YFSETQ. The CDR3 extends over 13 amino acids. V shed 7 bases and J 6 bases; nucleotides not matched to a gene: 4. The CDR3 here is CASAIAGGNEQFF. The CDR3 DNA follows: TGCGCCAGCGCGATAGCGGGAGGCAATGAGCAGTTCTTC.

The chain is built from TRBV6-5 and TRBJ1-3; no firm D call. CDR3 size: 14 residues. V was pared by 6 bases and J by 0 bases, with 9 bases between. Germline assignment: CDR1 MNHEY and CDR2 SVGAGI. CDR3 coding DNA: TGTGCCAGCAGGAGAAGTAACTCTGGAAACACCATATATTTT. Its translation: CASRRSNSGNTIYF.